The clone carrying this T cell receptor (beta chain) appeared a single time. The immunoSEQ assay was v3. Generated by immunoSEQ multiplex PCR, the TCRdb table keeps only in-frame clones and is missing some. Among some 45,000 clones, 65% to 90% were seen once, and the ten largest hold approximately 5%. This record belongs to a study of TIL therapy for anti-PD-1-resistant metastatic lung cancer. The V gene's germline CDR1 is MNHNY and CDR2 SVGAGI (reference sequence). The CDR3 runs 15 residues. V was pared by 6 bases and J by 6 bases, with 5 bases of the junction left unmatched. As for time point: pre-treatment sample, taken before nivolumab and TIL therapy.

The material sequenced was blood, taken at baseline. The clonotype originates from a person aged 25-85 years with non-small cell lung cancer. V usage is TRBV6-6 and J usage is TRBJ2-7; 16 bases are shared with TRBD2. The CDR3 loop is CASRGTSGGAPEQYF. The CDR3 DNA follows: TGTGCCAGCAGGGGGACTAGCGGGGGGGCTCCCGAGCAGTACTTC.